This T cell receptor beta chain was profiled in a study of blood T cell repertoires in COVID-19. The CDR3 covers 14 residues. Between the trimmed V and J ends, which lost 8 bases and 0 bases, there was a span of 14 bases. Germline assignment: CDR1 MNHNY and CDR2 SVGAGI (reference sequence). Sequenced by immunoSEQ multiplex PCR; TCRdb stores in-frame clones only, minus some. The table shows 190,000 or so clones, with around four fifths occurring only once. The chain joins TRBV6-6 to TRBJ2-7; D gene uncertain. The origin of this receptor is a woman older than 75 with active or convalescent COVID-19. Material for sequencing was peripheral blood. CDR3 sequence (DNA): TGTGCCAGCTTTAGGTCCGGGTCCTCCTACGAGCAGTACTTC. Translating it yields CASFRSGSSYEQYF.